This T cell receptor (beta chain) was retrieved from a study of T cells in narcolepsy. Study observations and caveats: Comparing one patient's CSF and blood CD4+ clonotypes highlighted HCRT- and TRIB2-specific autoreactive clonotypes.

Concerning this clone: Its antigen remains unidentified.

Profiled with immunoSEQ multiplex PCR; TCRdb holds only in-frame clones, not every one. The table shows 25,000 to 35,000 clones, with 79% occurring only once. This clonotype was sampled from a human donor with narcolepsy. Sequenced input: CD45RA- memory CD4+ T cells from PBMCs.

As DNA, the CDR3 is TGTGCCAGCAGTAGCGGACAGATCATGAACACTGAAGCTTTCTTT. Protein: CASSSGQIMNTEAFF. The rearrangement uses TRBV28 and TRBJ1-1; D might be TRBD1 (6 bases). Germline V gives CDR1 MDHEN, CDR2 SYDVKM. With 5 bases removed from V and 0 bases from J, the gap between germline ends came to 13 bases. The CDR3 is 15 amino acids.